A single sample gave rise to the 30 T cell receptor beta chains below, sequenced in a study of identical twins. TCRdb used MiXCR to reprocess the 5' RACE reads, holding one entry per CDR3 protein. Among 750,000 to 950,000 distinct CDR3 sequences listed, over 9% were seen once. The same specimen was also included in a second study, on yellow fever vaccine responses in identical twins.

Sequenced: PBMCs. These receptor sequences come from a woman between 18 and 29 years old in good health.

The CDR3: CASSLQGARYSPLHF. The CDR3 coding sequence is TGTGCCAGCAGTTTACAAGGGGCGCGGTATTCACCCCTCCACTTT. This chain connects TRBV12-3 or TRBV12-4 to TRBJ1-6; possibly TRBD1 for D (5 bases). Trimming removed 2 bases at V and 8 bases at J, with 13 bases between. The CDR3 runs 15 residues.

The J gene is TRBJ2-1, the V gene TRBV27; no definite D call. CDR1 is MNHEY and CDR2 is SMNVEV in the germline V gene (reference sequence). There are 13 residues in the CDR3. Trimming pared 6 bases from V and 5 bases from J, leaving 11 bases between. The CDR3 DNA reads as TGTGCCAGCAGCCCCCTAAGTAACAATGAGCAGTTCTTC. Translated, it gives CASSPLSNNEQFF.

V usage is TRBV7-6 and J usage is TRBJ1-1; D is possibly TRBD1 (5 bases). The V gene lost 0 bases and the J gene lost 0 bases, with 14 bases spanning the gap. CDR3 length: 17 amino acids. The germline V gene encodes CDR1 SGHVS and CDR2 FNYEAQ. The CDR3 reads CASSLALTDIMNTEAFF. The CDR3 nucleotides read TGTGCCAGCAGCTTAGCCCTGACAGATATCATGAACACTGAAGCTTTCTTT.

The chain recombines TRBV28 with TRBJ2-3; D uncertain. From germline, CDR1 is MDHEN and CDR2 SYDVKM. The length of the CDR3 is 17 residues. Trimming took off 3 bases at V and 5 bases at J, with 21 bases between the two ends. CDR3 in DNA: TGTGCCAGCAGTTTGTATGCGGCTCGGCGGCGGAGAGATACGCAGTATTTT. Translating gives CASSLYAARRRRDTQYF.

This clonotype was detected only a few times. V gene TRBV5-1 combines with J gene TRBJ2-3; possibly TRBD1 for D (5 bases). V was cut by 2 bases and J by 1 base, with 11 bases left in between. Germline CDR1 is SGHRS and CDR2 is YFSETQ. This CDR3 has 15 residues. This chain's CDR3 is CASSFVGLGTDTQYF. CDR3 coding DNA: TGCGCCAGCAGCTTTGTGGGGCTCGGCACAGATACGCAGTATTTT.

This clonotype was counted a few times. V and J are TRBV20-1 and TRBJ1-1; TRBD1 is a possible D gene (5 bases). V lost 5 bases to trimming and J lost 0 bases, with 10 bases between them. This CDR3 comprises 13 residues. Looked up from germline, CDR1 is DFQATT and CDR2 is SNEGSKA (reference sequence). The CDR3 sequence: CSAGREMNTEAFF. In DNA, the CDR3 is TGCAGTGCTGGCAGGGAGATGAACACTGAAGCTTTCTTT.

The rearrangement links TRBV28 to TRBJ1-5; possible D gene TRBD1, 5 bases. CDR1 and CDR2 (germline): MDHEN, SYDVKM. Trimming shortened V by 3 bases and J by 5 bases, and 11 bases separated the two germline ends. CDR3 length: 14 amino acids. Here the CDR3 DNA reads TGTGCCAGCAGTTTGGGGGTAAGAGATCAGCCCCAGCATTTT. Encoded protein: CASSLGVRDQPQHF.

This clonotype was seen at least ten times. The J gene is TRBJ2-3, the V gene TRBV10-1; D may be TRBD2 (5 bases). CDR1 and CDR2 (germline): WNHNN, SYGVQD (reference sequence). Deletions cut 10 bases from V and 4 bases from J, with 18 bases between. The CDR3 length is 14 residues. The CDR3 loop is CATPFGEWADTQYF. The CDR3 bases are TGCGCCACCCCTTTTGGGGAGTGGGCAGATACGCAGTATTTT.

The chain carries TRBV5-1 and TRBJ2-3; 7 bases map to TRBD1. The length of the CDR3 is 16 residues. V was clipped by 0 bases and J by 4 bases; unmatched bases: 8. Germline V gives CDR1 SGHRS, CDR2 YFSETQ. Here the CDR3 reads CASSLGGRGKADTQYF. The DNA for the CDR3 is TGCGCCAGCAGCTTGGGAGGCAGGGGGAAGGCAGATACGCAGTATTTT.

The chain is built from TRBV16 and TRBJ2-7, with a possible D match to TRBD2 (5 bases). The CDR3 runs to 11 residues. The V and J ends lost 0 bases and 10 bases respectively, with 7 bases between them. Germline assignment: CDR1 KGHSY and CDR2 FQNENV. The chain's CDR3 is CASSQSRDQYV. Here the CDR3 DNA reads TGTGCCAGCAGCCAATCGAGGGATCAGTACGTC.

J is TRBJ2-1 and V is TRBV7-8; possible D gene TRBD1, 5 bases. Germline CDR1 SGHVS, CDR2 FQNEAQ. This CDR3 is built from 17 residues. V gave up 5 bases and J gave up 0 bases, with 17 bases separating them. The CDR3 DNA sequence: TGTGCCAGCAGCGCATGGGGCGGAGCGACCTCCTACAATGAGCAGTTCTTC. This encodes CASSAWGGATSYNEQFF.

This clonotype was recorded a few times. The CDR3 region is CAISDREYNSPLHF. In DNA form, the CDR3 reads TGTGCCATCAGTGATAGGGAGTATAATTCACCCCTCCACTTT. This chain joins TRBV10-3 and TRBJ1-6; D gene unclear. V was shortened by 3 bases and J by 4 bases, with 7 bases between the two germline ends. Germline V CDR1 and CDR2: ENHRY, SYGVKD. The CDR3 has 14 amino acids.

V and J are TRBV6-4 and TRBJ2-2; D unclear. The V gene lost 4 bases and the J gene lost 6 bases, with 12 bases spanning the gap. Per germline, CDR1 MRHNA and CDR2 SNTAGT. The CDR3 extends over 14 amino acids. This CDR3 is CASSVQGFAGELFF. The CDR3 DNA is TGTGCCAGCAGTGTGCAAGGGTTCGCCGGGGAGCTGTTTTTT.

V is TRBV24-1 and J is TRBJ2-2, with D perhaps TRBD2 (5 bases). The V end was cut by 3 bases, the J end by 7 bases, with 14 bases between. This CDR3 region has 15 residues. Germline V gives CDR1 KGHDR, CDR2 SFDVKD. The CDR3 bases are TGTGCCACCAGTGATACTAGTGGTGGGGTCGGGGAGCTGTTTTTT. Encoded protein: CATSDTSGGVGELFF.

This clonotype was counted at least ten times. The chain links TRBV10-3 to TRBJ2-7; 9 nucleotides align to TRBD2. This CDR3 spans 15 amino acids. Germline V gene sequence: CDR1 ENHRY, CDR2 SYGVKD. V lost 4 bases, J lost 3 bases, and 7 bases stayed unmatched. Here the CDR3 reads CAISARGSGSYEQYF. DNA of the CDR3: TGTGCCATCAGTGCCCGGGGTAGCGGGAGCTACGAGCAGTACTTC.

The chain uses TRBV5-1 and TRBJ2-2; 7 positions agree with TRBD1. The CDR3 is 15 amino acids. Trimming removed 4 bases from V and 4 bases from J; junction bases left unmatched: 7. CDR1 and CDR2 (germline): SGHRS, YFSETQ. For the CDR3, the DNA is TGCGCCAGCAGCAGCGCAGGGGGAAGCACCGGGGAGCTGTTTTTT. Encoded protein: CASSSAGGSTGELFF.

The chain links TRBV2 to TRBJ2-7; D is unclear. The CDR3 runs to 12 residues. CDR1 and CDR2 (germline): SNHLY, FYNNEI. V shed 10 bases and J shed 1 base, with 11 bases lying between them. The CDR3 DNA follows: TGTGCCATCGAGACAATATCCTACGAGCAGTACGTC. Its protein is CAIETISYEQYV.

This sequence joins TRBV6-5 and TRBJ1-1; D is uncertain. The CDR3 length is 14 residues. V lost 2 bases to trimming and J lost 7 bases, with 14 bases between them. The V gene's germline CDR1 is MNHEY and CDR2 SVGAGI. Here the CDR3 DNA reads TGTGCCAGCAGTTACAACAGAGGTTTTGATGAAGCTTTCTTT. Protein product: CASSYNRGFDEAFF.

The chain employs TRBV9 and TRBJ2-6, with a possible D match to TRBD2 (5 bases). There are 16 residues in the CDR3. Trimming took off 0 bases at V and 1 base at J, with 8 bases between the two ends. Germline values: CDR1 SGDLS, CDR2 YYNGEE. The CDR3 region has the DNA TGTGCCAGCAGCGTAGCTTCGGGGTCTGGGGCCAACGTCCTGACTTTC. It is translated as CASSVASGSGANVLTF. Filled out from reference TRBV9 and TRBJ2-6, the complete variable domain reads DSGVTQTPKHLITATGQRVTLRCSPRSGDLSVYWYQQSLDQGLQFLIQYYNGEERAKGNILERFSAQQFPDLHSELNLSSLELGDSALYFCASSVASGSGANVLTFGAGSRLTVL.

This chain uses TRBV5-1 with TRBJ2-7, with 8 bases lining up with TRBD1. This CDR3 is built from 16 residues. After removal of 2 bases from V and 3 bases from J, the junction contained 10 bases not matched to a gene. Germline assignment: CDR1 SGHRS and CDR2 YFSETQ. The CDR3 reads CASSFGYGQGSYEQYF. CDR3 DNA: TGCGCCAGCAGCTTCGGTTACGGACAGGGTAGCTACGAGCAGTACTTC.

The chain combines TRBV7-9 with TRBJ2-7; D gene unclear. The CDR3 contains 14 residues. The V end was cut by 5 bases, the J end by 4 bases, with 15 bases between. Germline V CDR1 and CDR2: SEHNR, FQNEAQ (reference sequence). CDR3 amino acids: CASSHASSSYEQYF. DNA for the CDR3: TGTGCCAGCAGCCACGCAAGTAGCAGTTACGAGCAGTACTTC.

The rearrangement joins TRBV5-1 to TRBJ1-2, with unresolved D. Per the germline V gene, CDR1 is SGHRS and CDR2 is YFSETQ. The V gene lost 3 bases and the J gene lost 5 bases, with 14 bases spanning the gap. The CDR3 length is 14 residues. The CDR3 nucleotides are TGCGCCAGCAGCTCGGGAGCAGAGATATATGGCTACACCTTC. Residues: CASSSGAEIYGYTF. The whole variable domain, remainder taken from reference TRBV5-1 and TRBJ1-2, is KAGVTQTPRYLIKTRGQQVTLSCSPISGHRSVSWYQQTPGQGLQFLFEYFSETQRNKGNFPGRFSGRQFSNSRSEMNVSTLELGDSALYLCASSSGAEIYGYTFGSGTRLTVV.

The rearrangement joins TRBV20-1 to TRBJ2-7, with D perhaps matching TRBD2 (6 bases). The CDR3 contains 13 residues. CDR1 is DFQATT, CDR2 SNEGSKA, per germline (reference sequence). V was pared by 5 bases and J by 2 bases, with 13 bases between. The CDR3: CSALIAETYEQYF. CDR3 sequence (DNA): TGCAGTGCTCTTATAGCGGAAACCTACGAGCAGTACTTC.

This clonotype was counted only a few times. The chain has TRBV4-1 and TRBJ2-3; 11 bases are a match to TRBD2. The junction had 8 bases not matched to a gene; V was cut back by 4 bases and J by 5 bases. The CDR3 is 16 residues long. Germline loops: CDR1 MGHRA, CDR2 YSYEKL. The CDR3 DNA reads TGCGCCAGCAGCCCTGAACCTAGCGGGGGGTTAGATACGCAGTATTTT. It is translated as CASSPEPSGGLDTQYF.

This clonotype was detected only a few times. The chain links TRBV12-3 or TRBV12-4 to TRBJ2-7; 8 bases map to TRBD2. There are 16 residues in the CDR3. V was pared by 5 bases and J by 1 base, with 10 bases of the junction left unmatched. The CDR3 sequence is CASSPRAGATSYEQYF. As DNA, the CDR3 is TGTGCCAGCAGTCCCAGAGCGGGAGCGACTTCCTACGAGCAGTACTTC.

This clonotype has only a few counts. The V call is TRBV10-3, the J call TRBJ2-3; D is unclear. The V gene lost 8 bases and the J gene lost 7 bases, with 19 bases spanning the gap. The CDR3 contains 14 residues. Germline V gene sequence: CDR1 ENHRY, CDR2 SYGVKD. In DNA form, the CDR3 reads TGTGCCATCCGAACGCGGCGCGCCGGTTATACGCAGTATTTT. It specifies CAIRTRRAGYTQYF.

The count of this clonotype is one. The chain joins TRBV21-1 to TRBJ2-5; TRBD2 was called by the table and not checked on the DNA. TRBV21-1 is reported as a pseudogene. CDR3 length: 21 amino acids. CDR3 DNA sequence: TGTGCCAGCAGCCTCCCCGACGATAAATTCACAACGGCCCAGAACTTAGAGGCCCAGTACTTC. Protein: CASSLPDDKFTTAQNLEAQYF.

This clonotype was seen ten or more times. The chain couples TRBV6-1 to TRBJ1-5; D ambiguous. Per the germline V gene, CDR1 is MNHNS and CDR2 is SASEGT. The CDR3 sequence is 13 residues long. V lost 1 base to trimming and J lost 7 bases, with 8 bases between them. CDR3 amino acids: CASSEVVQQPQHF. CDR3 in DNA: TGTGCCAGCAGTGAAGTGGTCCAACAGCCCCAGCATTTT.

V usage is TRBV19 and J usage is TRBJ2-3; 9 bases line up with TRBD2. V lost 2 bases to trimming and J lost 3 bases; unmatched junction nucleotides: 6. Per germline, CDR1 LNHDA and CDR2 SQIVND (reference sequence). There are 16 residues in the CDR3. The CDR3 protein is CASSISSGTSTDTQYF. CDR3 DNA: TGTGCCAGTAGTATATCTAGCGGGACTTCAACAGATACGCAGTATTTT.

This chain links TRBV24-1 with TRBJ2-7, with D unresolved. V dropped 4 bases and J dropped 5 bases, with 5 bases sitting between them. This CDR3 is 11 amino acids long. In germline, CDR1 is KGHDR, CDR2 SFDVKD. Here the CDR3 reads CATSEGDEQYF. CDR3 sequence (DNA): TGTGCCACCAGTGAAGGCGACGAGCAGTACTTC.